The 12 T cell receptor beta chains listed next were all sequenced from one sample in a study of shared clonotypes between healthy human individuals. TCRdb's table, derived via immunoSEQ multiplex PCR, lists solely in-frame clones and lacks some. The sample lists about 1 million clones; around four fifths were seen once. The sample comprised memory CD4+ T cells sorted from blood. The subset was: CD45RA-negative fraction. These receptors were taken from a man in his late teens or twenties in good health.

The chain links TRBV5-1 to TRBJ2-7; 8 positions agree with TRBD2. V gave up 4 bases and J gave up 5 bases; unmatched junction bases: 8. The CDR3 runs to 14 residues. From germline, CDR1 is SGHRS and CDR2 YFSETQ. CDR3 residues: CASSSGLAIHEQYF. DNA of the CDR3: TGCGCCAGCAGCAGCGGACTAGCTATCCACGAGCAGTACTTC.

CDR3 sequence (DNA): TGTGCCAGCAGGTTGCTAGCGGGAAGCGCCGGGGAGCTGTTTTTT. Translating gives CASRLLAGSAGELFF. The chain links TRBV2 to TRBJ2-2; 9 bases fit TRBD2. After removal of 6 bases from V and 6 bases from J, the junction contained 8 bases not matched to a gene. The CDR3 extends over 15 amino acids. Germline lookup yields CDR1 SNHLY and CDR2 FYNNEI.

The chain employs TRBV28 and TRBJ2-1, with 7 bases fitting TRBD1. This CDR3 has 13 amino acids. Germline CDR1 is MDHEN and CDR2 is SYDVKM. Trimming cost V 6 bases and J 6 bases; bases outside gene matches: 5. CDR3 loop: CASRETGRNEQFF. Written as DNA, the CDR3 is TGTGCCAGCAGGGAGACAGGGCGCAATGAGCAGTTCTTC.

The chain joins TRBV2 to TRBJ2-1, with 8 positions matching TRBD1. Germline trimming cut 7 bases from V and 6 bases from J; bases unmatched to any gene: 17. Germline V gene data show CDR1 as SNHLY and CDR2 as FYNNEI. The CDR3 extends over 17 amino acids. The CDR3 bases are TGTGCCAGCATGCGCACCCCCGCTAGGACAGGGCTCAATGAGCAGTTCTTC. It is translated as CASMRTPARTGLNEQFF.

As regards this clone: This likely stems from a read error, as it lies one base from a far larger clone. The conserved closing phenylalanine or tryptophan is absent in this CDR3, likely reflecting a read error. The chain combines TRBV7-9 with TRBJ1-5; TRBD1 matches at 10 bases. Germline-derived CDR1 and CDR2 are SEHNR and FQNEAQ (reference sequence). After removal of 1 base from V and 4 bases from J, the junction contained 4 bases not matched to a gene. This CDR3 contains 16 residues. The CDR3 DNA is TGTGCCAGCAGCTTAGGATGGGACAGGGGTAATCAGCCCCAGCATCTT. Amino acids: CASSLGWDRGNQPQHL.

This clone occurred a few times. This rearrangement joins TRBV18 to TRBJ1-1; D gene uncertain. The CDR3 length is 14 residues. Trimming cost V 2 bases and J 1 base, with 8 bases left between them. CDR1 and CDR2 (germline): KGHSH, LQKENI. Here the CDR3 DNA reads TGTGCCAGCTCACCAGTTGCTGCGAACACTGAAGCTTTCTTT. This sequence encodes CASSPVAANTEAFF.

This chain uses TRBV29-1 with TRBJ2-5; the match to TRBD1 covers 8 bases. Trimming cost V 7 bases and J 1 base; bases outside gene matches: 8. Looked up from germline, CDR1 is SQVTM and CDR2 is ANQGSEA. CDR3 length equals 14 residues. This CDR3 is CSAPGTGRQETQYF. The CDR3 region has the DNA TGCAGCGCCCCGGGGACAGGCCGCCAAGAGACCCAGTACTTC.

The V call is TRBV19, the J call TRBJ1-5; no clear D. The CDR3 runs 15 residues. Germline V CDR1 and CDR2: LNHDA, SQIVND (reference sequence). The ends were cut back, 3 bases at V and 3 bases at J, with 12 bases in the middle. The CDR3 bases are TGTGCCAGTAGTATCTCAACCAGCTTCAATCAGCCCCAGCATTTT. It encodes CASSISTSFNQPQHF.

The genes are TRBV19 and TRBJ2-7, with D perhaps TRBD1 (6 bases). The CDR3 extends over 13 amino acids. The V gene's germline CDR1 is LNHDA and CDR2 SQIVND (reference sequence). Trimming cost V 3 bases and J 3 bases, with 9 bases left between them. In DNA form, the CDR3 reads TGTGCCAGTAGTATCTACAGGGACTACGAGCAGTACTTC. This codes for CASSIYRDYEQYF.

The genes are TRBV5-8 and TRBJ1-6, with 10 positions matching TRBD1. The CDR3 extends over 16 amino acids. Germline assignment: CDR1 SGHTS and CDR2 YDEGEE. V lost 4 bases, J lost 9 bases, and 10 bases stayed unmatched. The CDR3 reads CASSHGSRDRGSPLHF. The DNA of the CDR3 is TGTGCCAGCAGCCATGGAAGCCGGGACAGGGGTTCACCCCTCCACTTT.

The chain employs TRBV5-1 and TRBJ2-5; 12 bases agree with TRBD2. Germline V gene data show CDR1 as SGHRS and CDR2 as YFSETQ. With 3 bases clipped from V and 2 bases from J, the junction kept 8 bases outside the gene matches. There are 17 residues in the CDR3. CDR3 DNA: TGCGCCAGCAGCTCTAGCGGGAGGGCCTGGGGGCAAGAGACCCAGTACTTC. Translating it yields CASSSSGRAWGQETQYF.

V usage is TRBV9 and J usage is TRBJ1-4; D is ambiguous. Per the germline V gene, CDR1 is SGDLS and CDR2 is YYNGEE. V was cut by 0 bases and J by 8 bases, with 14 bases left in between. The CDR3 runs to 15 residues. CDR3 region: CASSVGAAIVEKLFF. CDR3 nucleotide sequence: TGTGCCAGCAGCGTAGGGGCCGCTATAGTAGAAAAACTGTTTTTT.